This TCR beta chain was recorded in a study of vaccination effects on CD4 cells after COVID-19. Generated by immunoSEQ multiplex PCR, the TCRdb table keeps only in-frame clones and is missing some. The sample lists tens of thousands of clones, approximately 79% occurring once. This CDR3 comprises 13 residues. Trimming cost V 2 bases and J 9 bases, with 12 bases left between them. Germline V gene sequence: CDR1 SGDLS, CDR2 YYNGEE. Expansion of antigen-specific CD4+ T cells with viral peptide pools was carried out by the ViraFEST assay before sequencing. The culture ran for 10 days before CD4+ T cells were isolated. Each vaccine recipient was nucleocapsid antibody negative and had no prior SARS-CoV-2 infection. Researchers reported culturing 2 million to 2.5 million PBMC in each well, adding about 11 IU/ml IL-2 and approximately 10 ug/ml peptides. On both days 3 and 7, half of the culture medium was replaced with IL-2 medium.

In this sample, this clone turned up a few times. No antigen is known for it. The TCR comes from a human donor who received a COVID-19 vaccine. The input for sequencing was CD4+ T cells from PBMCs cultured with HCoV-NL63 spike peptides, taken before COVID-19 vaccination. The V call is TRBV9, the J call TRBJ1-3, with D possibly matching TRBD1 (5 bases). Here the CDR3 reads CASSVGPGGTIYF. The DNA of the CDR3 is TGTGCCAGCAGCGTGGGACCCGGTGGCACCATATATTTT. Complete variable domain (other parts from reference TRBV9 and TRBJ1-3): DSGVTQTPKHLITATGQRVTLRCSPRSGDLSVYWYQQSLDQGLQFLIQYYNGEERAKGNILERFSAQQFPDLHSELNLSSLELGDSALYFCASSVGPGGTIYFGEGSWLTVV.